This T cell receptor (beta chain) derives from a study of OX40 agonist ivuxolimab in advanced cancers. On the study more broadly: The treatment was a fully human IgG2 OX40 agonist, ivuxolimab. A diagnosis of hepatocellular carcinoma, melanoma, renal cell or head and neck cancer was present in dose-escalation patients. Averaging roughly 60 years in age, with a range of 23 to 79, the cohort was around 85% male.

Assay: immunoSEQ multiplex PCR; the TCRdb copy retains only in-frame clones and omits some. Here the sample spans 70,000 or so clones, about four fifths being singletons. In regard to this clone: Its antigen is as yet unknown.

The germline V gene has CDR1 SGHRS and CDR2 YFSETQ. CDR3 length equals 13 residues. J gave up 2 bases and V 3 bases, and 0 bases lay outside the gene matches. Study-level findings and limits: Expanded clones tended on average to be more numerous among CD8+ T cells than CD4+.

This receptor was taken from an adult with an advanced solid tumor such as melanoma, head and neck, liver or kidney cancer. This rearrangement joins TRBV5-1 to TRBJ1-2, with 8 positions matching TRBD1. The sample in question was CD4+ or CD8+ T cells sorted from blood, obtained in a trial of the OX40 agonist ivuxolimab. The DNA of the CDR3 is TGCGCCAGCAGCTGGACAGGGAACTATGGCTACACCTTC. Protein product: CASSWTGNYGYTF. Using reference TRBV5-1 and TRBJ1-2 for the parts outside the CDR3, the full variable domain is KAGVTQTPRYLIKTRGQQVTLSCSPISGHRSVSWYQQTPGQGLQFLFEYFSETQRNKGNFPGRFSGRQFSNSRSEMNVSTLELGDSALYLCASSWTGNYGYTFGSGTRLTVV.